This T cell receptor beta chain was found in a study of technical replicates of blood from a few donors. The CDR3 runs to 14 residues. The germline gives CDR1 MDHEN, CDR2 SYDVKM. With V trimmed by 8 bases and J by 9 bases, 14 bases remained unmatched. Data came from immunoSEQ multiplex PCR; TCRdb stores just in-frame clones and leaves some out. Here the sample spans around 77,000 clones, 92% being singletons. This sequence joins TRBV28 and TRBJ2-7; 9 bases line up with TRBD1. Sequenced: T cells isolated from PBMCs. This receptor was taken from a human donor in good health. CDR3 loop: CASGTGTGTFGQYF. CDR3 bases: TGTGCCAGCGGGACCGGGACAGGGACGTTTGGGCAGTACTTC.